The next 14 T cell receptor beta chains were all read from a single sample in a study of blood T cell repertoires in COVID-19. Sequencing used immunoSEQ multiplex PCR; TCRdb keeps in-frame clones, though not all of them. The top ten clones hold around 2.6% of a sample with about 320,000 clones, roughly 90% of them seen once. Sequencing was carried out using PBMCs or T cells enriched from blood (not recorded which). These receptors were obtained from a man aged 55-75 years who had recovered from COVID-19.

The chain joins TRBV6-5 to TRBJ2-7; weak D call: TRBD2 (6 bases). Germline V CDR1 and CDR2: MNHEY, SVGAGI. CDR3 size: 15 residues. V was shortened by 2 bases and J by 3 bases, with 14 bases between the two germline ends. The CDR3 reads CASSYGVSGVYEQYF. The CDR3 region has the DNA TGTGCCAGCAGTTACGGGGTTAGCGGTGTCTACGAGCAGTACTTC.

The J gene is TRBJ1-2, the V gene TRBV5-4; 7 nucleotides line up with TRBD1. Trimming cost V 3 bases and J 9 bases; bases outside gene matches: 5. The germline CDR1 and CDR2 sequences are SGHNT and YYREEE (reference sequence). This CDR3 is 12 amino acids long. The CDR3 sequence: CASSSPGQSYTF. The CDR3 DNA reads TGTGCCAGCAGCTCCCCGGGACAGAGCTACACCTTC.

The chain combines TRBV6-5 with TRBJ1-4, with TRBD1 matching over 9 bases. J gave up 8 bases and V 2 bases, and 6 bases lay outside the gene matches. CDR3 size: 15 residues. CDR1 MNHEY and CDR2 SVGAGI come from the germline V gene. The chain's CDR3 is CASSYAGQGNEKLFF. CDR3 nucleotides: TGTGCCAGCAGTTACGCGGGACAGGGAAACGAAAAACTGTTTTTT.

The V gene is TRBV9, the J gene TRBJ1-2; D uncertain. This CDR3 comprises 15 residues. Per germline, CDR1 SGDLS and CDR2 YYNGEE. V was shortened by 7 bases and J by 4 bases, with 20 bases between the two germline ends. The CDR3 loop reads CASAEAGQAIYGYTF. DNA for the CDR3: TGTGCCAGCGCCGAAGCGGGTCAGGCCATCTATGGCTACACCTTC.

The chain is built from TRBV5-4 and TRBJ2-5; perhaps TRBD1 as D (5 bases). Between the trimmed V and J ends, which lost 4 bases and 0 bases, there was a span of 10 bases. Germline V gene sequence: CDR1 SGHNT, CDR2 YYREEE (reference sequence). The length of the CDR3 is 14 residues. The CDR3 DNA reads TGTGCCAGCAGCCCGACAGTTAACCAAGAGACCCAGTACTTC. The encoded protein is CASSPTVNQETQYF. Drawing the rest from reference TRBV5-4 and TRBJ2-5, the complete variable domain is ETGVTQSPTHLIKTRGQQVTLRCSSQSGHNTVSWYQQALGQGPQFIFQYYREEENGRGNFPPRFSGLQFPNYSSELNVNALELDDSALYLCASSPTVNQETQYFGPGTRLLVL.

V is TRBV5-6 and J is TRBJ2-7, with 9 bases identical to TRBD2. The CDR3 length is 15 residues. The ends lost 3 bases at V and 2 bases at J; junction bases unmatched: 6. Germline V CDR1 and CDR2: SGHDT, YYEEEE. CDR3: CASSSLTSGTYEQYF. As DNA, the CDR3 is TGTGCCAGCAGCTCTCTGACTAGCGGAACCTACGAGCAGTACTTC. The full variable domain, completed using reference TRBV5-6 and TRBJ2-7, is DAGVTQSPTHLIKTRGQQVTLRCSPKSGHDTVSWYQQALGQGPQFIFQYYEEEERQRGNFPDRFSGHQFPNYSSELNVNALLLGDSALYLCASSSLTSGTYEQYFGPGTRLTVT.

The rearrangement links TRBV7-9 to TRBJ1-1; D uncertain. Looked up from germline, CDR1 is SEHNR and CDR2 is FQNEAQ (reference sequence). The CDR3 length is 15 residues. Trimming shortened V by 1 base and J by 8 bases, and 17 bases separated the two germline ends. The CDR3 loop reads CASSLESLQSGEAFF. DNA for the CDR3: TGTGCCAGCAGCTTAGAGAGTCTACAATCCGGGGAAGCTTTCTTT.

The CDR3 nucleotides read TGTGCCAGCAGTGCCGGGAGTAGCAATCAGCCCCAGCATTTT. Protein sequence: CASSAGSSNQPQHF. The genes are TRBV2 and TRBJ1-5; D not resolved. This CDR3 has 14 amino acids. The V and J ends lost 4 bases and 0 bases respectively, with 7 bases between them. Per the germline V gene, CDR1 is SNHLY and CDR2 is FYNNEI. The full variable domain, its missing parts supplied by reference TRBV2 and TRBJ1-5, is EPEVTQTPSHQVTQMGQEVILRCVPISNHLYFYWYRQILGQKVEFLVSFYNNEISEKSEIFDDQFSVERPDGSNFTLKIRSTKLEDSAMYFCASSAGSSNQPQHFGDGTRLSIL.

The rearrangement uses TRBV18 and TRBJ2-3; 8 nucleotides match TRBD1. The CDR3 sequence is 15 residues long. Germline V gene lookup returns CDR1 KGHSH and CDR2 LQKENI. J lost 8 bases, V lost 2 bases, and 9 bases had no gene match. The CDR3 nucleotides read TGTGCCAGCTCACCAGGACAGGGCCTCGGGGCTACGCAGTATTTT. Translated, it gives CASSPGQGLGATQYF.

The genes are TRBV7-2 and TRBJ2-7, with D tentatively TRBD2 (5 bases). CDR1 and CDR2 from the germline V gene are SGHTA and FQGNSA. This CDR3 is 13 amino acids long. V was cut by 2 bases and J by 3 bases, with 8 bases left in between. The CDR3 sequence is CASSLFRGYEQYF. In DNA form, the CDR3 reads TGTGCCAGCAGCTTATTTCGGGGCTACGAGCAGTACTTC.

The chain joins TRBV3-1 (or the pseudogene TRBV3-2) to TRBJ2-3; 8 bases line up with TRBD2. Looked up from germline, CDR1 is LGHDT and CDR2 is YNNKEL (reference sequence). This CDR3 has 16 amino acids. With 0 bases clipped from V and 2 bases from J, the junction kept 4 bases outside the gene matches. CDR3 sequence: CASSQDGTRVTDTQYF. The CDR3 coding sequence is TGTGCCAGCAGCCAAGATGGGACTAGGGTCACAGATACGCAGTATTTT.

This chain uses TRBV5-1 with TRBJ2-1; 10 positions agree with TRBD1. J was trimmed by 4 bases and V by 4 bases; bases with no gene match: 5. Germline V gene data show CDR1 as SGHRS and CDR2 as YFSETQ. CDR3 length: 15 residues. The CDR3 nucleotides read TGCGCCAGCAGCCTCCCGGGACAGGGGTACAATGAGCAGTTCTTC. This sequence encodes CASSLPGQGYNEQFF.

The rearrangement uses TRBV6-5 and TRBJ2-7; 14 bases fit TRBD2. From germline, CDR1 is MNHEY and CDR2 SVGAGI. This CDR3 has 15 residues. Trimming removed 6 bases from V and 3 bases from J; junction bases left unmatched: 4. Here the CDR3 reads CASSGTSGGNYEQYF. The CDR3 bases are TGTGCCAGCAGCGGGACTAGCGGGGGAAACTACGAGCAGTACTTC.

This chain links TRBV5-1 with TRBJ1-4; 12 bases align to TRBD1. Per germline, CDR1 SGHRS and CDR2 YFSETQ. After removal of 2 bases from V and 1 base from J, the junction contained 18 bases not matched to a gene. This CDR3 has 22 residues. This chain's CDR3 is CASSLVPPGQGAISLTNEKLFF. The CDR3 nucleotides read TGCGCCAGCAGCTTAGTACCTCCGGGACAGGGGGCGATTTCGCTAACTAATGAAAAACTGTTTTTT.